The present entry profiles one T cell receptor beta chain with its context. Antigen specificity is unknown. The source of the sample is a study of cytomegalovirus exposure and HLA in healthy donors. Germline V lookup: CDR1 SGHTA, CDR2 FQGTGA. Trimming took 5 bases from V and 5 from J; bases not matched to a gene: 6. This CDR3 has 15 amino acids. Study observations and caveats: Later analysis suggested links between common viral pathogens and several top significant clusters. A later analysis showed HLA-associated TCR beta chains outstripping equally common others in clonal expansion.

60 Vbeta and 13 Jbeta primers were used in PCR. Profiled with immunoSEQ multiplex PCR; TCRdb holds only in-frame clones, not every one. Of about 180,000 clones listed, around 81% are singletons. The TCR comes from a man aged 35 to 55 in good health and CMV-seronegative. The sample consisted of PBMCs. The V call is TRBV7-3, the J call TRBJ2-2; TRBD2 matches 9 bases. CDR3 amino acids: CASSPQREVTGELFF. For the CDR3, the DNA is TGTGCCAGCAGCCCGCAGCGGGAGGTTACCGGGGAGCTGTTTTTT.